One T cell receptor (beta chain) is described in this entry. Its antigen is still unknown. Clones were read by immunoSEQ multiplex PCR, and TCRdb kept only the in-frame ones, dropping some. This sample has over 850,000 clones, with more than 75% found just once. The data were taken from a study of shared clonotypes between healthy human individuals. The overall study: Used for every donor were three CD4 naive, three CD4 memory, two CD8 naive and one CD8 memory plate. Study-wide findings and caveats: Generally, estimated richness proved larger in naive subsets than it did in memory subsets. Depth was large, yet rarefaction showed that sorted-subset sequencing was incomplete.

Into CD45RA+ naive and CD45RA-negative memory subsets, the CD4+ cells were split. Germline V CDR1 and CDR2: SQVTM, ANQGSEA. The V and J ends lost 7 bases and 2 bases, in that order; junction bases with no gene match: 9. CDR3 length: 14 amino acids. Sequenced sample: memory CD4+ T cells from PBMCs. As to subset: CD45RA-negative fraction. The source of this sequence is a man aged 18 to 35 in good health. Some clones in this sample may be carry-over from other donors' samples. The chain carries TRBV29-1 and TRBJ2-5; 8 bases line up with TRBD1. In nucleotides, the CDR3 is TGCAGCGCGCAACTGGACAGGGATCAAGAGACCCAGTACTTC. As protein: CSAQLDRDQETQYF.